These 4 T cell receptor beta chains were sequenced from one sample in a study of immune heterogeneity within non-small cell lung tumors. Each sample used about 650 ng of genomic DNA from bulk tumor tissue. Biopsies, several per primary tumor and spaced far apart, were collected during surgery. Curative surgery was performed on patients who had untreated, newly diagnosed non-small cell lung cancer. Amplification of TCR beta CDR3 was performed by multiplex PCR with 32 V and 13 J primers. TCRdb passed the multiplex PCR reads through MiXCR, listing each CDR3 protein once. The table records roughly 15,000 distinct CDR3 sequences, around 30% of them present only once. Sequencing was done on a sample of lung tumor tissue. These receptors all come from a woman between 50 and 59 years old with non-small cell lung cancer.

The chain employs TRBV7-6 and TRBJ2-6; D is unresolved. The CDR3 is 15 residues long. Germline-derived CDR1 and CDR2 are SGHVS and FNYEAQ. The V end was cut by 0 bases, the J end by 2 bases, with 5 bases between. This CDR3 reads CASSLAQPGANVLTF. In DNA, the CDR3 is TGTGCCAGCAGCTTAGCGCAGCCTGGGGCCAACGTCCTGACTTTC.

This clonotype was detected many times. CDR3 sequence reads: CASSQPKEDTPNTQYF. The CDR3 DNA reads TGCGCCAGCAGCCAGCCCAAGGAGGACACCCCTAATACGCAGTATTTT. J is TRBJ2-3 and V is TRBV4-1; D may correspond to TRBD1 or TRBD2 (5 bases each). The germline V gene has CDR1 MGHRA and CDR2 YSYEKL. V lost 3 bases to trimming and J lost 7 bases, with 20 bases between them. The CDR3 is 16 residues long.

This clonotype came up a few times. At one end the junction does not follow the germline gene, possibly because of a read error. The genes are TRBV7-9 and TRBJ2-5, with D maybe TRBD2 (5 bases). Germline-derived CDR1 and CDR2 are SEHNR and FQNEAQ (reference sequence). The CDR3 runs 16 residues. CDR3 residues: CSSSLGLLNTQETQYF. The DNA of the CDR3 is TGTTCCAGCAGCTTAGGACTGCTGAACACCCAAGAGACCCAGTACTTC.

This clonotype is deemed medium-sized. The CDR3 DNA reads TGCGCCAGCAGCTCGACAGGGCTAAAAGAAAACATTCAGTACTTC. Amino acids: CASSSTGLKENIQYF. The gene calls are TRBV5-1 and TRBJ2-4; 7 positions agree with TRBD1. V dropped 3 bases and J dropped 5; count of bases not matched to a gene: 8. The CDR3 contains 15 residues. The V gene's germline CDR1 is SGHRS and CDR2 YFSETQ.